A single sample gave rise to the 28 T cell receptor beta chains below, sequenced in a study of cytomegalovirus exposure and HLA in healthy donors. TCRdb keeps only in-frame clones here, not all; method: immunoSEQ multiplex PCR. The sample records approximately 110,000 clones, more than 70% being singletons. Material: PBMCs. The receptors originated from a woman under 30 in good health and CMV-seronegative.

V usage is TRBV9 and J usage is TRBJ2-3; TRBD2 matches 9 bases. Per germline, CDR1 SGDLS and CDR2 YYNGEE. The V and J ends lost 0 bases and 0 bases, in that order; junction bases with no gene match: 5. This CDR3 contains 17 residues. The CDR3 loop reads CASSVVGAGGSTDTQYF. In DNA, the CDR3 is TGTGCCAGCAGCGTAGTAGGAGCGGGAGGTAGCACAGATACGCAGTATTTT.

The genes are TRBV19 and TRBJ2-5; possibly TRBD2 for D (6 bases). This CDR3 comprises 13 residues. The V gene lost 5 bases and the J gene lost 0 bases, with 7 bases spanning the gap. Germline V lookup: CDR1 LNHDA, CDR2 SQIVND (reference sequence). The CDR3 protein is CASSSGDQETQYF. The CDR3 nucleotides read TGTGCCAGTAGTTCGGGGGACCAAGAGACCCAGTACTTC.

The chain uses TRBV6-1 and TRBJ2-3; 12 bases map to TRBD2. V was clipped by 6 bases and J by 5 bases; unmatched bases: 9. CDR1 is MNHNS, CDR2 SASEGT, per germline. This CDR3 is built from 16 residues. This CDR3 is CASRELAGGIIDTQYF. CDR3 DNA sequence: TGTGCCAGCAGGGAACTAGCGGGGGGAATCATAGATACGCAGTATTTT.

V and J are TRBV6-5 and TRBJ2-1; 8 bases line up with TRBD2. Losses at the gene ends were 11 bases for V and 8 bases for J; bases not matched to a gene: 11. Germline V CDR1 and CDR2: MNHEY, SVGAGI. The CDR3 extends over 13 amino acids. The CDR3 sequence: CASAAGEGDEQFF. The CDR3 nucleotides are TGTGCCTCCGCAGCGGGAGAGGGCGATGAGCAGTTCTTC.

V gene TRBV7-9 combines with J gene TRBJ2-1, with 7 bases lining up with TRBD2. Trimming removed 5 bases from V and 6 bases from J; junction bases left unmatched: 10. Germline V gene sequence: CDR1 SEHNR, CDR2 FQNEAQ (reference sequence). The CDR3 has 15 residues. CDR3 nucleotide sequence: TGTGCCAGCAGCACAGGACTAGAGGCGGGCAATGAGCAGTTCTTC. Translating it yields CASSTGLEAGNEQFF.

The chain employs TRBV5-4 and TRBJ2-5; a weak D match, TRBD1 (6 bases). The V and J ends lost 4 bases and 2 bases respectively, with 15 bases between them. The CDR3 has 15 residues. The germline V gene has CDR1 SGHNT and CDR2 YYREEE (reference sequence). DNA for the CDR3: TGTGCCAGCAGCCCCCAAGGGGGTTCACAAGAGACCCAGTACTTC. Its protein product is CASSPQGGSQETQYF.

This clone was recorded once. The chain carries TRBV5-6 and TRBJ1-5; unclear D gene. Trimming took off 2 bases at V and 7 bases at J, with 13 bases between the two ends. Germline V gene data show CDR1 as SGHDT and CDR2 as YYEEEE. This CDR3 region has 14 residues. CDR3 protein: CASSFSSGHQPQHF. In DNA, the CDR3 is TGTGCCAGCAGCTTCTCGTCAGGCCACCAGCCCCAGCATTTT.

The chain joins TRBV6-5 to TRBJ2-7; the match to TRBD1 covers 8 bases. The J segment lost 0 bases and the V segment lost 2 bases, leaving 6 bases of the junction unmatched. Germline V CDR1 and CDR2: MNHEY, SVGAGI. The CDR3 runs to 16 residues. This CDR3 reads CASSYVVGQASYEQYF. In DNA form, the CDR3 reads TGTGCCAGCAGTTACGTTGTGGGACAGGCCTCCTACGAGCAGTACTTC.

The rearrangement links TRBV9 to TRBJ2-5; 14 positions match TRBD2. CDR3 length equals 17 residues. Germline V CDR1 and CDR2: SGDLS, YYNGEE. V shed 5 bases, J shed 1 base, and the junction held 7 bases outside the gene matches. DNA of the CDR3: TGTGCCAGCAGTGTGGGGACTAGCGGGGGACCCCAAGAGACCCAGTACTTC. Translated, it gives CASSVGTSGGPQETQYF.

The genes are TRBV28 and TRBJ1-2; 8 bases fit TRBD1. With V trimmed by 6 bases and J by 4 bases, 19 bases remained unmatched. The CDR3 runs to 18 residues. CDR1 is MDHEN, CDR2 SYDVKM, per germline. For the CDR3, the DNA is TGTGCCAGCAGCCTTCCCGGGACAGGTTCTGTTTTTGGCTATGGCTACACCTTC. It is translated as CASSLPGTGSVFGYGYTF.

The chain links TRBV7-6 to TRBJ2-1; TRBD1 might be the D (5 bases). The CDR3 loop spans 14 amino acids. Germline V lookup: CDR1 SGHVS, CDR2 FNYEAQ. The V end was cut by 5 bases, the J end by 0 bases, with 8 bases between. The CDR3 loop is CASSQTGSYNEQFF. CDR3 DNA: TGTGCCAGCAGCCAAACAGGCTCCTACAATGAGCAGTTCTTC.

In nucleotides, the CDR3 is TGTGCCAGCACGATAGCGGGGGGGCAAGAGACCCAGTACTTC. Residues: CASTIAGGQETQYF. The chain carries TRBV2 and TRBJ2-5; 11 bases align to TRBD2. The CDR3 has 14 residues. With 7 bases clipped from V and 2 bases from J, the junction kept 3 bases outside the gene matches. Germline lookup yields CDR1 SNHLY and CDR2 FYNNEI.

This clone showed up just once. The chain combines TRBV7-9 with TRBJ2-1; possibly TRBD2 for D (5 bases). The CDR3 runs to 13 residues. V lost 5 bases, J lost 8 bases, and 13 bases lay in between. CDR1 is SEHNR, CDR2 FQNEAQ, per germline (reference sequence). CDR3 in DNA: TGTGCCAGCAGCGTTTATACTAGTGATGAGCAGTTCTTC. Protein product: CASSVYTSDEQFF.

This clone was picked up a small number of times. The chain links TRBV4-3 to TRBJ2-3; 7 bases agree with TRBD2. In germline, CDR1 is LGHNA, CDR2 YSLEER. This CDR3 has 19 amino acids. V gave up 0 bases and J gave up 1 base; unmatched junction bases: 13. This chain's CDR3 is CASSQEGTGGLPRTDTQYF. As DNA, the CDR3 is TGCGCCAGCAGCCAAGAGGGGACGGGAGGCCTCCCTCGCACAGATACGCAGTATTTT.

This clone was counted a single time. CDR3 sequence reads: CSVVGPLYNEQFF. The CDR3 coding sequence is TGCAGCGTTGTGGGGCCTCTCTACAATGAGCAGTTCTTC. The chain employs TRBV29-1 and TRBJ2-1, with D tentatively TRBD1 (5 bases). The V end was cut by 4 bases, the J end by 3 bases, with 10 bases between. This CDR3 spans 13 amino acids. The germline V gene encodes CDR1 SQVTM and CDR2 ANQGSEA.

In its sample, this clone was seen once. The CDR3: CASSFGATRVTDTQYF. For the CDR3, the DNA is TGTGCCAGCAGCTTCGGGGCGACTAGGGTCACAGATACGCAGTATTTT. J is TRBJ2-3 and V is TRBV5-6; TRBD2 is a possible D gene (6 bases). CDR1 is SGHDT and CDR2 is YYEEEE in the germline V gene. V was pared by 2 bases and J by 2 bases, with 15 bases between. The CDR3 contains 16 residues. Looking up the rest from reference TRBV5-6 and TRBJ2-3 gives the full variable domain: DAGVTQSPTHLIKTRGQQVTLRCSPKSGHDTVSWYQQALGQGPQFIFQYYEEEERQRGNFPDRFSGHQFPNYSSELNVNALLLGDSALYLCASSFGATRVTDTQYFGPGTRLTVL.

The J gene is TRBJ1-4, the V gene TRBV28; 8 positions match TRBD1. This CDR3 comprises 17 residues. The V gene end was trimmed by 4 bases and the J gene end by 3 bases; junction bases not matched to a gene: 10. Germline V lookup: CDR1 MDHEN, CDR2 SYDVKM. The CDR3: CASSSLAGGGANEKLFF. As DNA, the CDR3 is TGTGCCAGCAGTTCGCTGGCAGGGGGCGGGGCTAATGAAAAACTGTTTTTT.

V and J are TRBV2 and TRBJ2-1; 13 bases agree with TRBD2. V was clipped by 5 bases and J by 3 bases; unmatched bases: 1. The CDR3 sequence is 15 residues long. Germline V gene lookup returns CDR1 SNHLY and CDR2 FYNNEI. The DNA for the CDR3 is TGTGCCAGCAGTAGGACTAGCGGGAGCTACAATGAGCAGTTCTTC. Its translation: CASSRTSGSYNEQFF.

This chain connects TRBV6-1 to TRBJ2-1, with 10 nucleotides matching TRBD2. The CDR3 consists of 13 residues. Germline V gene sequence: CDR1 MNHNS, CDR2 SASEGT. The V gene end was trimmed by 7 bases and the J gene end by 4 bases; junction bases not matched to a gene: 1. The CDR3 reads CASTSGRYNEQFF. CDR3 nucleotides: TGTGCCAGCACTAGCGGGAGATACAATGAGCAGTTCTTC.

The chain recombines TRBV4-2 with TRBJ1-6; D is perhaps TRBD1 (6 bases). V was trimmed by 4 bases and J by 7 bases, leaving 14 bases between them. CDR1 and CDR2 (germline): LGHNA, YNFKEQ. The CDR3 extends over 15 amino acids. CDR3 residues: CASSPLTGPNSPLHF. The CDR3 DNA follows: TGTGCCAGCAGCCCCTTAACAGGGCCCAATTCACCCCTCCACTTT.

This rearrangement joins TRBV11-3 to TRBJ2-3; tentatively, D is TRBD2 (6 bases). CDR1 is SGHNT and CDR2 is YENEEA in the germline V gene. CDR3 length: 14 residues. Trimming pared 1 base from V and 2 bases from J, leaving 7 bases between. CDR3 amino acids: CASSLGGITDTQYF. DNA for the CDR3: TGTGCCAGCAGCTTAGGCGGGATCACAGATACGCAGTATTTT.

The chain uses TRBV5-1 and TRBJ1-1, with 8 bases identical to TRBD1. The CDR3 has 14 amino acids. V shed 2 bases and J 4 bases; nucleotides not matched to a gene: 4. Germline V gene data show CDR1 as SGHRS and CDR2 as YFSETQ. CDR3 protein: CASSLQGGITEAFF. The CDR3 nucleotides are TGCGCCAGCAGCTTACAGGGGGGGATCACTGAAGCTTTCTTT.

In this sample, this clone turned up once. This chain links TRBV28 with TRBJ2-7, with a weak D call TRBD1 (6 bases). This CDR3 is built from 12 residues. Germline assignment: CDR1 MDHEN and CDR2 SYDVKM. V was pared by 9 bases and J by 3 bases, with 12 bases between. CDR3: CASAGQIYEQYF. CDR3 nucleotide sequence: TGTGCCAGTGCAGGACAGATCTACGAGCAGTACTTC.

The chain carries TRBV18 and TRBJ1-6; D not certain. V lost 3 bases and J lost 7, with 16 bases in between. Germline CDR1 KGHSH, CDR2 LQKENI. This CDR3 contains 16 residues. DNA for the CDR3: TGTGCCAGCTCACCTGGAGAGGGAGGACGGAATTCACCCCTCCACTTT. It is translated as CASSPGEGGRNSPLHF.

This sequence joins TRBV6-5 and TRBJ2-3, with 7 bases lining up with TRBD2. This CDR3 has 16 residues. Germline V gene data show CDR1 as MNHEY and CDR2 as SVGAGI. The J segment lost 4 bases and the V segment lost 0 bases, leaving 7 bases of the junction unmatched. CDR3 region: CASSYSSASGADTQYF. The DNA of the CDR3 is TGTGCCAGCAGTTACTCGTCCGCTAGCGGCGCAGATACGCAGTATTTT.

The chain combines TRBV28 with TRBJ2-7; D possibly corresponds to TRBD1 (5 bases). Germline V gives CDR1 MDHEN, CDR2 SYDVKM. V was shortened by 2 bases and J by 0 bases, with 8 bases between the two germline ends. The CDR3 sequence is 14 residues long. The CDR3 nucleotides read TGTGCCAGCAGTTTAATCGACAGCTCCTACGAGCAGTACTTC. Amino acid sequence: CASSLIDSSYEQYF.

This chain uses TRBV30 with TRBJ2-7; D may be TRBD1 (6 bases). The germline CDR1 and CDR2 sequences are GTSNPN and SVGIG (reference sequence). This CDR3 region has 12 residues. V lost 1 base and J lost 9, with 13 bases in between. CDR3 DNA: TGTGCCTGGAGTGCCTTACCAGGGGTGCAGTACTTC. This translates into CAWSALPGVQYF.

This clone has a single count. This chain connects TRBV29-1 to TRBJ2-1; 7 bases align to TRBD2. The germline V gene encodes CDR1 SQVTM and CDR2 ANQGSEA. The CDR3 loop spans 10 amino acids. The trim removed 6 bases at V and 10 bases at J, leaving 3 bases unmatched. Written as DNA, the CDR3 is TGCAGCGTCGCACTAGCGGAGCAGTTCTTC. It specifies CSVALAEQFF.